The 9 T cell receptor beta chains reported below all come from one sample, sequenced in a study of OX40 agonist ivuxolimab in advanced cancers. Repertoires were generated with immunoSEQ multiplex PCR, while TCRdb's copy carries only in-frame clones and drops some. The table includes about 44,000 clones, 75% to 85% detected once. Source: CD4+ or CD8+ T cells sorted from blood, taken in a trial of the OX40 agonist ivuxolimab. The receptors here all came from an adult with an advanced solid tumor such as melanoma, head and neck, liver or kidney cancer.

CDR3 nucleotides: TGCGCCAGCAGCGGGGGGACTAACCAAGAGACCCAGTACTTC. Protein: CASSGGTNQETQYF. The chain uses TRBV5-1 and TRBJ2-5, with 7 bases identical to TRBD2. V shed 4 bases, J shed 0 bases, and the junction held 3 bases outside the gene matches. The germline CDR1 and CDR2 sequences are SGHRS and YFSETQ. The CDR3 has 14 amino acids.

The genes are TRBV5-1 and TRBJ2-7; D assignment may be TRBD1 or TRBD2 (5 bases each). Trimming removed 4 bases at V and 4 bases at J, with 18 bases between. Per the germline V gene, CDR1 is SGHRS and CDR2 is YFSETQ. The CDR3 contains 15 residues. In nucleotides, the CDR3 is TGCGCCAGCAGCCTAAAGACCGGGGCAGGGTACGAGCAGTACTTC. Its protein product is CASSLKTGAGYEQYF.

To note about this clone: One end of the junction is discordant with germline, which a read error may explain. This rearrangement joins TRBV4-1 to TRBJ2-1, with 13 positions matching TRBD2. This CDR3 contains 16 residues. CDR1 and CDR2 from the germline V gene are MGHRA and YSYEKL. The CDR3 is CASSQTGTSGNNGQFF. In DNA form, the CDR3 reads TGCGCCAGCAGCCAGACCGGGACTAGCGGGAACAATGGGCAGTTCTTC.

This CDR3 is CASSFVAGGIPNQYF. CDR3 in DNA: TGCGCCAGCAGCTTCGTAGCGGGAGGAATCCCCAATCAGTACTTC. V gene TRBV5-1 combines with J gene TRBJ2-7; 10 nucleotides line up with TRBD2. Germline CDR1 SGHRS, CDR2 YFSETQ. Trimming cost V 2 bases and J 10 bases; bases outside gene matches: 12. The CDR3 has 15 residues.

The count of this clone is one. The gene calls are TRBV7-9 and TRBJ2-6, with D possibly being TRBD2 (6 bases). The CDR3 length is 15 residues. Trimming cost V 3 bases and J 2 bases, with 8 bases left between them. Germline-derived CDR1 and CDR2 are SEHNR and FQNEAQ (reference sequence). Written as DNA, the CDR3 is TGTGCCAGCAGCTTGGAGGGAGCTGGGGCCAACGTCCTGACTTTC. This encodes CASSLEGAGANVLTF.

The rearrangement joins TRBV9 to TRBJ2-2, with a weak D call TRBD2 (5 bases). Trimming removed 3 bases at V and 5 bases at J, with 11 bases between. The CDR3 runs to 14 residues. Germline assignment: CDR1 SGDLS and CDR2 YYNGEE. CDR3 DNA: TGTGCCAGCAGCGCCCTAACTAGAACCGGGGAGCTGTTTTTT. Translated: CASSALTRTGELFF.

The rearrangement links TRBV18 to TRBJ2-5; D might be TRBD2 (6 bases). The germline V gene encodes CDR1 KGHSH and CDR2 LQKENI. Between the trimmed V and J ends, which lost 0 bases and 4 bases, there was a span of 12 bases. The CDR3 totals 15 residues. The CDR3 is CASSPPMGAGETQYF. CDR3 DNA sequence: TGTGCCAGCTCACCACCAATGGGAGCGGGAGAGACCCAGTACTTC.

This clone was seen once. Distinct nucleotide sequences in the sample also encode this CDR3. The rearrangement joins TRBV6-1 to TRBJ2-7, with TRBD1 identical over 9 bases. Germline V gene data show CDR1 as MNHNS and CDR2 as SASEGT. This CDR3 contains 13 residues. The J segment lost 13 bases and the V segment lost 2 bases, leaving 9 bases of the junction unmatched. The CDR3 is CASSESPPGQGYF. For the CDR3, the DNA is TGTGCCAGCAGTGAATCCCCACCGGGACAGGGTTACTTC.

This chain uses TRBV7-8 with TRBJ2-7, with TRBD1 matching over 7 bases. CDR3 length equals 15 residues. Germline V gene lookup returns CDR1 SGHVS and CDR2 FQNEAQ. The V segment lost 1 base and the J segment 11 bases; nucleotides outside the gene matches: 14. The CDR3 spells CASSLVAQGQGEKYF. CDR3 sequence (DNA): TGTGCCAGCAGCTTAGTTGCACAGGGGCAAGGGGAAAAGTACTTC. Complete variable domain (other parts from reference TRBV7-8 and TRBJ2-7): GAGVSQSPRYKVAKRGQDVALRCDPISGHVSLFWYQQALGQGPEFLTYFQNEAQLDKSGLPSDRFFAERPEGSVSTLKIQRTQQEDSAVYLCASSLVAQGQGEKYFGPGTRLTVT.